The 2 T cell receptor beta chains reported below all come from one sample, sequenced in a study of early T cells in non-severe SARS-CoV-2 infection. TCRdb re-called the 5' RACE reads through MiXCR, storing one row per CDR3 protein. This repertoire shows about 33,000 distinct CDR3 sequences, 3% to 4% found once; its top ten account for 10%. Sequenced sample: whole blood. The source is an adult who was a healthcare worker with PCR-confirmed SARS-CoV-2 infection or an uninfected control (not recorded which).

In this sample, this clonotype turned up a few times. The V and J genes are TRBV7-2 and TRBJ2-1; 7 positions agree with TRBD1. V dropped 1 base and J dropped 6; count of bases not matched to a gene: 6. The CDR3 runs to 15 residues. CDR1 and CDR2 (germline): SGHTA, FQGNSA. CDR3 bases: TGTGCCAGCAGCTTAGATGGCAGGGGGTCCAATGAGCAGTTCTTC. Protein sequence: CASSLDGRGSNEQFF. The whole variable domain, filled in from reference TRBV7-2 and TRBJ2-1, reads GAGVSQSPSNKVTEKGKDVELRCDPISGHTALYWYRQSLGQGLEFLIYFQGNSAPDKSGLPSDRFSAERTGGSVSTLTIQRTQQEDSAVYLCASSLDGRGSNEQFFGPGTRLTVL.

This clonotype was recorded many times. The chain carries TRBV19 and TRBJ1-1; weak D call: TRBD1 (6 bases). This CDR3 is built from 14 residues. Germline V lookup: CDR1 LNHDA, CDR2 SQIVND (reference sequence). Trimming took 5 bases from V and 1 from J, leaving 11 bases between them. CDR3 sequence (DNA): TGTGCCAGTAGTCCACAGGGCTCGAACACTGAAGCTTTCTTT. It yields the protein CASSPQGSNTEAFF.